The 18 T cell receptor beta chains below all came from one sample that was sequenced in a study of blood T cell repertoires in COVID-19. The method was immunoSEQ multiplex PCR; TCRdb's version includes in-frame clones alone and lacks a portion of them. The sample shows more than 110,000 clones, about 88% of them seen only once. The material sequenced was peripheral blood. These receptors were taken from a man aged 50 to 59 with active or convalescent COVID-19.

The V and J genes are TRBV14 and TRBJ2-5; TRBD2 aligns across 7 bases. The CDR3 has 14 amino acids. Germline V gene lookup returns CDR1 SGHDN and CDR2 FVKESK. After removal of 5 bases from V and 9 bases from J, the junction contained 12 bases not matched to a gene. CDR3 in DNA: TGTGCCAGCAGCTACCGGGACTACTCCGGGGCCCAGTACTTC. The encoded protein is CASSYRDYSGAQYF.

V and J are TRBV2 and TRBJ1-2; no definite D call. CDR3 length equals 13 residues. The germline V and J ends were trimmed by 2 bases and 10 bases, with 14 bases remaining between them. CDR1 and CDR2 (germline): SNHLY, FYNNEI. CDR3 nucleotides: TGTGCCAGCAGTGAAAAACCTGGAGGCGTCTACACCTTC. Protein sequence: CASSEKPGGVYTF.

A single count supports this clone. The chain joins TRBV4-3 to TRBJ2-1; 8 bases line up with TRBD2. Germline CDR1 LGHNA, CDR2 YSLEER. The V and J ends lost 1 base and 3 bases, in that order; junction bases with no gene match: 23. The length of the CDR3 is 22 residues. In DNA, the CDR3 is TGCGCCAGCAGCCAAGCCCGGGGGGGTGGTAGGGCGGGACAACCTTTCTACAATGAGCAGTTCTTC. Its translation: CASSQARGGGRAGQPFYNEQFF.

The chain joins TRBV18 to TRBJ2-7; TRBD2 aligns across 7 bases. Germline V gene lookup returns CDR1 KGHSH and CDR2 LQKENI. The V segment lost 6 bases and the J segment 2 bases; nucleotides outside the gene matches: 10. This CDR3 comprises 15 residues. The CDR3 reads CASSRTAGDTYEQYF. The CDR3 DNA follows: TGTGCCAGCTCTCGAACCGCGGGAGATACCTACGAGCAGTACTTC.

The chain employs TRBV24-1 and TRBJ2-3, with TRBD1 matching over 9 bases. The trim removed 5 bases at V and 4 bases at J, leaving 9 bases unmatched. CDR1 KGHDR and CDR2 SFDVKD come from the germline V gene. The CDR3 sequence is 16 residues long. This CDR3 is CATSGVQGAGADTQYF. In nucleotides, the CDR3 is TGTGCCACCAGTGGCGTACAGGGGGCAGGGGCAGATACGCAGTATTTT.

This clone was recorded once. CDR3 residues: CASRSDRPNEKLFF. CDR3 DNA: TGTGCCAGCAGATCCGACAGACCTAATGAAAAACTGTTTTTT. This chain uses TRBV7-9 with TRBJ1-4; tentatively, D is TRBD1 (5 bases). The CDR3 sequence is 14 residues long. The ends were cut back, 6 bases at V and 3 bases at J, with 11 bases in the middle. The V gene's germline CDR1 is SEHNR and CDR2 FQNEAQ (reference sequence).

The CDR3, as DNA: TGTGCCACCAGTGATTTGACGGGGACCCAGTACTTC. It translates to CATSDLTGTQYF. The chain recombines TRBV24-1 with TRBJ2-5; D unclear. The CDR3 contains 12 residues. Trimming took 0 bases from V and 7 from J, leaving 5 bases between them. Germline assignment: CDR1 KGHDR and CDR2 SFDVKD.

The sample holds a few counts of this clone. The V call is TRBV7-2, the J call TRBJ2-7, with D tentatively TRBD2 (6 bases). Germline assignment: CDR1 SGHTA and CDR2 FQGNSA. The ends were cut back, 5 bases at V and 6 bases at J, with 14 bases in the middle. This CDR3 is 13 amino acids long. CDR3 loop: CASSAPLALEQYF. CDR3 nucleotides: TGTGCCAGCAGCGCCCCGCTAGCGCTCGAGCAGTACTTC.

CDR3 in amino acids: CASSDTQLAGGLQETQYF. In DNA form, the CDR3 reads TGTGCCAGTAGCGACACCCAGCTAGCGGGAGGACTCCAAGAGACCCAGTACTTC. The chain is built from TRBV2 and TRBJ2-5; 11 bases map to TRBD2. Germline V gives CDR1 SNHLY, CDR2 FYNNEI. CDR3 length: 18 amino acids. V lost 9 bases to trimming and J lost 1 base; unmatched junction nucleotides: 16.

The gene calls are TRBV13 and TRBJ1-6; no clear D gene. CDR3 length: 13 residues. CDR1 and CDR2 (germline): PRHDT, FYEKMQ (reference sequence). V was trimmed by 10 bases and J by 8 bases, leaving 15 bases between them. The CDR3 DNA reads as TGTGCCAACCATCCGGGAGACTATTCACCCCTCCACTTT. It is translated as CANHPGDYSPLHF.

CDR3 region: CASSDGAAVYGYTF. The CDR3 bases are TGTGCCAGTAGTGATGGGGCGGCCGTCTATGGCTACACCTTC. The V gene is TRBV19, the J gene TRBJ1-2; D is perhaps TRBD1 (5 bases). The CDR3 runs to 14 residues. Germline V gives CDR1 LNHDA, CDR2 SQIVND (reference sequence). V was pared by 5 bases and J by 4 bases, with 14 bases between.

The chain employs TRBV9 and TRBJ2-3; 8 bases line up with TRBD2. The CDR3 loop spans 15 amino acids. In germline, CDR1 is SGDLS, CDR2 YYNGEE. The V segment lost 2 bases and the J segment 6 bases; nucleotides outside the gene matches: 8. Written as DNA, the CDR3 is TGTGCCAGCAGCGTCAATCAGGGCGGGAGGGATACGCAGTATTTT. Its protein product is CASSVNQGGRDTQYF.

This clone was observed a handful of times. The V gene is TRBV27, the J gene TRBJ2-7, with 7 bases fitting TRBD1. Looked up from germline, CDR1 is MNHEY and CDR2 is SMNVEV (reference sequence). The CDR3 loop spans 13 amino acids. Unmatched junction bases numbered 6, after V lost 8 bases and J lost 2 bases. As DNA, the CDR3 is TGTGCCAGCGGTCGGGACAGAACCTACGAGCAGTACTTC. Protein: CASGRDRTYEQYF.

V and J are TRBV24-1 and TRBJ1-5; 8 nucleotides line up with TRBD1. Unmatched junction bases numbered 4, after V lost 7 bases and J lost 6 bases. The CDR3 has 13 amino acids. The germline V gene encodes CDR1 KGHDR and CDR2 SFDVKD. CDR3 sequence: CATSGQGGQPQHF. CDR3 in DNA: TGTGCCACCAGCGGACAGGGAGGTCAGCCCCAGCATTTT.

J is TRBJ2-2 and V is TRBV27; no clear D. Germline V gene data show CDR1 as MNHEY and CDR2 as SMNVEV (reference sequence). With 5 bases removed from V and 4 bases from J, the gap between germline ends came to 14 bases. The CDR3 is made up of 15 amino acids. CDR3 DNA sequence: TGTGCCAGCAGTCCACGAGTCTCAAGCACCGGGGAGCTGTTTTTT. Translation gives CASSPRVSSTGELFF.

The chain has TRBV6-6 and TRBJ2-3; 7 positions match TRBD1. The germline CDR1 and CDR2 sequences are MNHNY and SVGAGI (reference sequence). V was pared by 5 bases and J by 6 bases, with 5 bases of the junction left unmatched. The CDR3 runs 13 residues. CDR3 region: CASSGEGADTQYF. For the CDR3, the DNA is TGTGCCAGCAGTGGTGAGGGGGCTGATACGCAGTATTTT.

This clone showed up just once. The chain combines TRBV6-5 with TRBJ2-3, with unresolved D. V was trimmed by 0 bases and J by 5 bases, leaving 9 bases between them. The V gene's germline CDR1 is MNHEY and CDR2 SVGAGI. The CDR3 spans 14 residues. The CDR3 nucleotides are TGTGCCAGCAGTTACTCGAACGCTAAAGATACGCAGTATTTT. This translates into CASSYSNAKDTQYF.

This chain joins TRBV5-4 and TRBJ2-7; the D is unclear. Trimming shortened V by 2 bases and J by 7 bases, and 16 bases separated the two germline ends. In germline, CDR1 is SGHNT, CDR2 YYREEE (reference sequence). The CDR3 sequence is 14 residues long. CDR3 sequence reads: CASSFQTTPGEQYF. The CDR3 nucleotides are TGTGCCAGCAGCTTTCAGACAACCCCCGGAGAGCAGTACTTC.